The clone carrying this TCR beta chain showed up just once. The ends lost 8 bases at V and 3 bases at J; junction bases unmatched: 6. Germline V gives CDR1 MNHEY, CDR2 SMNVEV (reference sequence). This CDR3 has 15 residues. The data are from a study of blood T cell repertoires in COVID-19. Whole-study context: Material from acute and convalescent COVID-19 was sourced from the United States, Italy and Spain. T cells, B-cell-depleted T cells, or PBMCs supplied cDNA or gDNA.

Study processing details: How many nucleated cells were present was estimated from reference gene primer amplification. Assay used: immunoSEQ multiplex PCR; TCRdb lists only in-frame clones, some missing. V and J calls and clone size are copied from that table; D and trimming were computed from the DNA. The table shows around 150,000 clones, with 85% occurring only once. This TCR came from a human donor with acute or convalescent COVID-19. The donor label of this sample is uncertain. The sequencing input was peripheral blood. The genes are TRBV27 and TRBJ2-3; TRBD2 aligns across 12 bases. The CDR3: CASRMTSGGTDTQYF. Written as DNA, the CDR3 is TGTGCCAGCCGGATGACTAGCGGGGGAACAGATACGCAGTATTTT.